This T cell receptor (beta chain) was sequenced for a study of type 1 and type 2 diabetes patients. Germline-derived CDR1 and CDR2 are SGHTS and YDEGEE. V gave up 1 base and J gave up 1 base, with 14 bases separating them. The CDR3 is 16 residues long. The PCR template was genomic DNA. Amplification of the beta chain CDR3 used 30 forward and 13 reverse multiplex primers. TCRdb analysed the multiplex PCR reads with MiXCR anew, one entry per CDR3 protein. The sample contains about 290,000 distinct CDR3 sequences, roughly 50% of which appear only once. The sequencing sample was made of peripheral blood mononuclear cells (PBMCs). This chain joins TRBV5-8 and TRBJ1-1; D gene unclear. This TCR was recovered from a man younger than 35 with type 2 diabetes. CDR3 region: CASSLLMTPANTEAFF. CDR3 coding DNA: TGTGCCAGCAGCTTGCTGATGACACCCGCGAACACTGAAGCTTTCTTT.